The entry below describes one T cell receptor (beta chain). The sample is drawn from a study of T cell changes during pregnancy in multiple sclerosis. The table came from immunoSEQ multiplex PCR; TCRdb's copy has only in-frame clones and leaves some out. Among roughly 23,000 clones listed, about 90% were seen once. The CDR3 runs to 14 residues. Germline V gives CDR1 MNHNY, CDR2 SVGAGI (reference sequence). V was shortened by 11 bases and J by 1 base, with 17 bases between the two germline ends. V and J are TRBV6-6 and TRBJ1-2; D gene unclear. The clonotype was recovered from a female donor in good health, enrolled as a control in a pregnancy study. The material was CD4+ T cells from peripheral blood mononuclear cells, obtained in the third trimester of pregnancy. As DNA, the CDR3 is TGTGCCGGAATGGCGACTGGTTTTAACTATGGCTACACCTTC. The encoded protein is CAGMATGFNYGYTF.